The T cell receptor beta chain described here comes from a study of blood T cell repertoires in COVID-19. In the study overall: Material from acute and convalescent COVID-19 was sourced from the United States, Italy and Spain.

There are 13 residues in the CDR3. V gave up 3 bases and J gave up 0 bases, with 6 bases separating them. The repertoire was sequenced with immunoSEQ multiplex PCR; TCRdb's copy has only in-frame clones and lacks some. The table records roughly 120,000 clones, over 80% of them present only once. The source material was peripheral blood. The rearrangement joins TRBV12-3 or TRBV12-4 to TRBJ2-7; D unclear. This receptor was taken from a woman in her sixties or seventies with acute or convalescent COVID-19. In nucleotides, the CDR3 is TGTGCCAGCAGTTTCCAGGCCTCCTACGAGCAGTACTTC. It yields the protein CASSFQASYEQYF.